This T cell receptor beta chain appears in the sequencing data of a study of T cells in women clearing cervical HPV infection. About this clone itself: Its antigen is currently unknown. The observed sequence ends 3 residues before the CDR3 terminus, with the missing tail filled in from the germline J gene.

Measured with immunoSEQ multiplex PCR; TCRdb has only the in-frame clones, and not every one. The listing records tens of thousands of clones. The CDR3 is 14 residues long. Germline loops: CDR1 SGHRS, CDR2 YFSETQ. Points from the study as a whole: CIN3+ cases had significantly higher TCR richness than controls; evenness did not differ.

This receptor was obtained from a woman between 18 and 70 years old with a cervical HPV16 infection that either progressed to CIN3+ or cleared (not recorded which). The specimen was blood buffy coat. The genes are TRBV5-1 and TRBJ1-2; D is possibly TRBD1 (6 bases). The CDR3 is CASSLDGRGYGYTF. The DNA read from the CDR3 is TGCGCCAGCAGCTTGGATGGGAGGGGGTACGGC.